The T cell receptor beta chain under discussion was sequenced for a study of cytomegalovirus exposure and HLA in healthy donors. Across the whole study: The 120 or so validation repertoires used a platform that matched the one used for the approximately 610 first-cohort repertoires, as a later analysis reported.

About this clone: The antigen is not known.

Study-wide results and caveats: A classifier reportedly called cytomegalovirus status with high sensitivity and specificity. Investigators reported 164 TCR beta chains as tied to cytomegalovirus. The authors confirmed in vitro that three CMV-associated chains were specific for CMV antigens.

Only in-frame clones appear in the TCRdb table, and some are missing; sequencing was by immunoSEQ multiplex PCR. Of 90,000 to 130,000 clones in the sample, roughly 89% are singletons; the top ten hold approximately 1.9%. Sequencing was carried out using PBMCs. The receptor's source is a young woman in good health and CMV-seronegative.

The DNA for the CDR3 is TGCGCCAGCAGCCAAGAGTCCGGGTCCTACGAGCAGTACTTC. Translation gives CASSQESGSYEQYF. The chain joins TRBV4-3 to TRBJ2-7; D remains unclear. Germline V gene data show CDR1 as LGHNA and CDR2 as YSLEER. The V gene lost 0 bases and the J gene lost 1 base, with 7 bases spanning the gap. The CDR3 is made up of 14 amino acids.